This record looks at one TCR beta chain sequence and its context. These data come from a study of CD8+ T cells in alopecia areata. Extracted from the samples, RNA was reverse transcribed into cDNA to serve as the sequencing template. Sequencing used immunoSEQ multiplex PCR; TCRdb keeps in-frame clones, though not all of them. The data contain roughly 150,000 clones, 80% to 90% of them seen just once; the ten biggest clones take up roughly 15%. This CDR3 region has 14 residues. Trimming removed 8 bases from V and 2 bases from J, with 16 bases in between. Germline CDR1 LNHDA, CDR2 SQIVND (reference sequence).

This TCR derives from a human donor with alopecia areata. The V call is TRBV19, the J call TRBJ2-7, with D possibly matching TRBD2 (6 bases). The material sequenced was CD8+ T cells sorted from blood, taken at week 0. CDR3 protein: CASALAASAYEQYF. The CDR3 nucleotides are TGTGCCAGTGCACTAGCCGCCTCCGCCTACGAGCAGTACTTC.